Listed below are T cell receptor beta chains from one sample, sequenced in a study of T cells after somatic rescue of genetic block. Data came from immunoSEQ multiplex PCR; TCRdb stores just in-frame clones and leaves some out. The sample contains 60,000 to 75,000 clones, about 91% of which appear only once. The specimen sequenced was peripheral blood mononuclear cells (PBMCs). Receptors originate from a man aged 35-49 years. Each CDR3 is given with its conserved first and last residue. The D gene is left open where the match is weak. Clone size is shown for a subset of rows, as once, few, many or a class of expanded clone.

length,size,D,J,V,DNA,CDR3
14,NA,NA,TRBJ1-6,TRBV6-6,TGTGCCAGCAGCCCGAGGTCCTATAATTCACCCCTCCACTTT,CASSPRSYNSPLHF
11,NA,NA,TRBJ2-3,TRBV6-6,TGTGCGGGGGGGCAGGCGGATACGCAGTATTTT,CAGGQADTQYF
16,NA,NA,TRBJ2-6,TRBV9,TGTGCCAGCAGCACCTCGACAGGCTCTGGGGCCAACGTCCTGACTTTC,CASSTSTGSGANVLTF
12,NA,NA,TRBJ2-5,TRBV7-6,TGTGCCAGCAGCTTATCTTGGGAGACCCAGTACTTC,CASSLSWETQYF
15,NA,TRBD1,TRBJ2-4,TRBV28,TGTGCCAGCGTCGGAGAGGGGGCGACCAAAAACATTCAGTACTTC,CASVGEGATKNIQYF
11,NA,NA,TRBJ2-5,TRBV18,TGTGCCAGCTCACCATCAGAGACCCAGTACTTC,CASSPSETQYF
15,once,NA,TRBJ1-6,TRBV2,TGTGCCAGCAGTCAAGAGGGTATCGATAATTCACCCCTCCACTTT,CASSQEGIDNSPLHF
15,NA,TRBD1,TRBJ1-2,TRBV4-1,TGCGCCAGCACCAAGACAGGGGCAGACTACTATGGCTACACCTTC,CASTKTGADYYGYTF
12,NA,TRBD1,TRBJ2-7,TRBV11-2,TGTGCCAGCAGCCACGGACAGGTGACTAAGTACTTC,CASSHGQVTKYF
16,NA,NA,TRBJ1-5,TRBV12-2,TGTGCAAGTCGCTCTCTGGTAGGACAGGGTGATCAGCCCCAGCATTTT,CASRSLVGQGDQPQHF
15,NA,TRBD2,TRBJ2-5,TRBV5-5,TGTGCCAGCAGCTTAGCGGGAGATGGGGTTGAGACCCAGTACTTC,CASSLAGDGVETQYF
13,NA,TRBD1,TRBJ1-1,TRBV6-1,TGTGCCAGCCCTTCGGGACAGGGGATTGAAGCTTTCTTT,CASPSGQGIEAFF
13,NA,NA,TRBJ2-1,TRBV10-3,TGTGCCATCAGTGAGCCGCCCGCGGGTGAGCAGTTCTTC,CAISEPPAGEQFF
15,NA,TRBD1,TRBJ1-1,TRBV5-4,TGTGCCAGCAGCCACTCCGGGACAGGGAACGGTGAAGCTTTCTTT,CASSHSGTGNGEAFF
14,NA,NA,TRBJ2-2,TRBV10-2,TGCGCCAGCAGAGGACCGCCGAACACCGGGGAGCTGTTTTTT,CASRGPPNTGELFF
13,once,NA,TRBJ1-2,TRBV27,TGTGCCAGCAGTTTCAGCCAGGGGTATGGCTACACCTTC,CASSFSQGYGYTF
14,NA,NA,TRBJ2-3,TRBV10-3,TGTGCCATCAGTGAGTCGATCGGCACAGATACGCAGTATTTT,CAISESIGTDTQYF
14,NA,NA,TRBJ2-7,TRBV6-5,TGTGCCAGCAGTTTCGGGGAAGGCTCTTCGAAGCAGTACTTC,CASSFGEGSSKQYF
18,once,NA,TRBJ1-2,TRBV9,TGTGCCAGCAGCGAGACTTCCGGTAGCTTGGGACGGAACTATGGCTACACCTTC,CASSETSGSLGRNYGYTF
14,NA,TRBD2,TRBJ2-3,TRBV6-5,TGTGCCAGCAGTCGAGGACTAGCAGTCGATACGCAGTATTTT,CASSRGLAVDTQYF
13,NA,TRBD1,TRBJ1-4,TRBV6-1,TGTGCCAGCATCAGGGGGCCGGATGAAAAACTGTTTTTT,CASIRGPDEKLFF
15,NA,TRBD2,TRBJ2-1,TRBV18,TGTGCCAGCTCACCTTCTAGCGGGGGGCGCCATGAGCAGTTCTTC,CASSPSSGGRHEQFF
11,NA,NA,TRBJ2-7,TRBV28,TGTGCCAGCAGTTTTAGTCAGGGGTCGTACTTC,CASSFSQGSYF
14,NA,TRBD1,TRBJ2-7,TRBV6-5,TGTGCCAGCAGACAGGGACAGGGCTTCTCCGAGCAGTACTTC,CASRQGQGFSEQYF
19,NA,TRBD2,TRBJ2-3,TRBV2,TGTGCCAGCATTCCGGTTCCGCTAGCGGGGTTTGGTAGCACAGATACGCAGTATTTT,CASIPVPLAGFGSTDTQYF
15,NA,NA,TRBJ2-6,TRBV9,TGTGCCAGCAGCTACCGGACTTCTGGGGCCAACGTCCTGACTTTC,CASSYRTSGANVLTF
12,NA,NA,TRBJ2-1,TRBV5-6,TGTGCCAGCAGCCCACAGGACAATGAGCAGTTCTTC,CASSPQDNEQFF
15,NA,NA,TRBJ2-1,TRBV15,TGTGCCACCAGCACCGAGGGGAGGACCTACAATGAGCAGTTCTTC,CATSTEGRTYNEQFF
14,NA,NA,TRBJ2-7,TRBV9,TGTGCCAGCAGCGTGGACCCTACTCAGCTCGAGCAGTACTTC,CASSVDPTQLEQYF
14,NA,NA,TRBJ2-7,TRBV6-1,TGTGCCAGCATGTTGAACATAGAGATCGGGGAGCAGTACTTC,CASMLNIEIGEQYF
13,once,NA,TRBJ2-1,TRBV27,TGTGCCAGCAGTTTGCGTCTAGGGAATGAGCAGTTCTTC,CASSLRLGNEQFF
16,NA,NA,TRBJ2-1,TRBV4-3,TGCGCCAGCAGCCAGCAACGGAGGGGCTCCTACAATGAGCAGTTCTTC,CASSQQRRGSYNEQFF
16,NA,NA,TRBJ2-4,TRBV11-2,TGTGCCAGCAGCTTAGGAGGGTGGGAGGCCAAAAACATTCAGTACTTC,CASSLGGWEAKNIQYF
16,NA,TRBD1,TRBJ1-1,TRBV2,TGTGCCAGCACTACCACGACAGGGGGCCTGAACACTGAAGCTTTCTTT,CASTTTTGGLNTEAFF
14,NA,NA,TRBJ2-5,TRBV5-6,TGTGCCAGCAGCTCCCGTCCGGGGGTAAAGACCCAGTACTTC,CASSSRPGVKTQYF
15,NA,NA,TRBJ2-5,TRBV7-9,TGTGCCAGCAGCTTAGAGGGGCCCTCCAAAGAGACCCAGTACTTC,CASSLEGPSKETQYF
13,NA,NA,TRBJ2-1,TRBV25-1,TGTGCCAGCAGTGACCTAGCAGACAATGAGCAGTTCTTC,CASSDLADNEQFF
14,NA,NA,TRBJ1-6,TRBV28,TGTGCCAGCAGTCCAGGGCAGAATAATTCACCCCTCCACTTT,CASSPGQNNSPLHF
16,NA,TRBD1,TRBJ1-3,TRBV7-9,TGTGCCAGCAGCTCCTGGTCCGGGACAGTCGGAAACACCATATATTTT,CASSSWSGTVGNTIYF
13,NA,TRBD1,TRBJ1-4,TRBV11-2,TGTGCCAGCAGGGCACAGGGGGCTGAAAAACTGTTTTTT,CASRAQGAEKLFF